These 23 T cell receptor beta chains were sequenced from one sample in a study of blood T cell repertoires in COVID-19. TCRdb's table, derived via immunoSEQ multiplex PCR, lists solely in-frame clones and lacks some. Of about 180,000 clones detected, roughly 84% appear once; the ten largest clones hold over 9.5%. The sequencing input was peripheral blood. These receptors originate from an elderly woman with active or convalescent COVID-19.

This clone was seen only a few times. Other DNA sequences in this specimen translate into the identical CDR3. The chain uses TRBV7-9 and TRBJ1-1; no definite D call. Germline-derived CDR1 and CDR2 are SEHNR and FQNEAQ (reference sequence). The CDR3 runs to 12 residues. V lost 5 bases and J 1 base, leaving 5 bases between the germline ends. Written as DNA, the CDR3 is TGTGCCAGCAGCCCCCGGAACACTGAAGCTTTCTTT. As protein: CASSPRNTEAFF.

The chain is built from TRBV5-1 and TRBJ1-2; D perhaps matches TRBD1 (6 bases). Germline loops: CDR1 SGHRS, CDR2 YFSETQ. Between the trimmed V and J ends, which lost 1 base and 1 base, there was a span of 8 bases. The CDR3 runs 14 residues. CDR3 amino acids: CASSLTDSNYGYTF. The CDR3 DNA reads TGCGCCAGCAGCTTGACGGACAGTAACTATGGCTACACCTTC. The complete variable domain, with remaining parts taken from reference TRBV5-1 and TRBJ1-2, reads KAGVTQTPRYLIKTRGQQVTLSCSPISGHRSVSWYQQTPGQGLQFLFEYFSETQRNKGNFPGRFSGRQFSNSRSEMNVSTLELGDSALYLCASSLTDSNYGYTFGSGTRLTVV.

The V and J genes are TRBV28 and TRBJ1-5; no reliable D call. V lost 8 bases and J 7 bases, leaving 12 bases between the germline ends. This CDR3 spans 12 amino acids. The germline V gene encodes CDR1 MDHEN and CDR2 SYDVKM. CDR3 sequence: CASQGGWQPQHF. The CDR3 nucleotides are TGTGCCAGCCAAGGAGGGTGGCAGCCCCAGCATTTT.

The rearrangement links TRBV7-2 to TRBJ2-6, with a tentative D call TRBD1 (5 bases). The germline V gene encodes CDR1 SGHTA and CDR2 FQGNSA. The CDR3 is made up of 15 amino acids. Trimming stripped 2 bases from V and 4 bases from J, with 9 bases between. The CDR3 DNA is TGTGCCAGCAGCTTAAAAGGGGCAGGGGCCAACGTCCTGACTTTC. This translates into CASSLKGAGANVLTF.

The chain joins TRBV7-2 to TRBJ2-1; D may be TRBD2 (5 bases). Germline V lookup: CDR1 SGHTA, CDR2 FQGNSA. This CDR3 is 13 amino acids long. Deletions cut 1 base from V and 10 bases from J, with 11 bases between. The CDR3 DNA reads TGTGCCAGCAGCTTAGAAAGCGGACGGGAGCAGTTCTTC. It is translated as CASSLESGREQFF.

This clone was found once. The CDR3 nucleotides are TGTGCCAGCAGTTTGATACAGGGCAATCAGCCCCAGCATTTT. This translates into CASSLIQGNQPQHF. This sequence joins TRBV28 and TRBJ1-5; possible D gene TRBD1, 5 bases. V was trimmed by 3 bases and J by 2 bases, leaving 8 bases between them. Germline CDR1 reads MDHEN; CDR2 reads SYDVKM. The CDR3 length is 14 residues.

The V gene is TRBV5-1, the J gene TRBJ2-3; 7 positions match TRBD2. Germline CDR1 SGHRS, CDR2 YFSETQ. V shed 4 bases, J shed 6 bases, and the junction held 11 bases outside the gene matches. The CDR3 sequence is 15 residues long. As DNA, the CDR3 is TGCGCCAGCAGCCGACTAGCACAGAAGGGGGATACGCAGTATTTT. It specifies CASSRLAQKGDTQYF. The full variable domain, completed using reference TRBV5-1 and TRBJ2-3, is KAGVTQTPRYLIKTRGQQVTLSCSPISGHRSVSWYQQTPGQGLQFLFEYFSETQRNKGNFPGRFSGRQFSNSRSEMNVSTLELGDSALYLCASSRLAQKGDTQYFGPGTRLTVL.

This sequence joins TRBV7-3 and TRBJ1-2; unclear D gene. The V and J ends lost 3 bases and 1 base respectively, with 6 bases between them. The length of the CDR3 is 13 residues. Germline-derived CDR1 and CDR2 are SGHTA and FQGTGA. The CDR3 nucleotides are TGTGCCAGCAGCTTTAGTAATAACTATGGCTACACCTTC. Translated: CASSFSNNYGYTF.

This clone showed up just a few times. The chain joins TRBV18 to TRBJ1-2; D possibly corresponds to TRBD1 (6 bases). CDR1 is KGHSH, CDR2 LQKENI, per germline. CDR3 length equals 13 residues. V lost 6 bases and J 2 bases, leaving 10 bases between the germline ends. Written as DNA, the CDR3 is TGTGCCAGCTCGTCGGACAGCAACTATGGCTACACCTTC. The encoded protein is CASSSDSNYGYTF.

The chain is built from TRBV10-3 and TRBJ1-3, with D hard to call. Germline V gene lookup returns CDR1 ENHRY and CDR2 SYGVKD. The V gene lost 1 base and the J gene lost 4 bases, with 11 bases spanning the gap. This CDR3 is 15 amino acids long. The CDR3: CAISEFGETGNTIYF. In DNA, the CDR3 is TGTGCCATCAGTGAGTTCGGGGAAACAGGAAACACCATATATTTT.

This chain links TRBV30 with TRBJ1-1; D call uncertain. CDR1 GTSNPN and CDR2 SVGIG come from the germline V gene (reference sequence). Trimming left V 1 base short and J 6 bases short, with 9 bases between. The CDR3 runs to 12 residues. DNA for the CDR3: TGTGCCTGGAGTGCCCAGTGGTCTGAAGCTTTCTTT. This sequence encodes CAWSAQWSEAFF.

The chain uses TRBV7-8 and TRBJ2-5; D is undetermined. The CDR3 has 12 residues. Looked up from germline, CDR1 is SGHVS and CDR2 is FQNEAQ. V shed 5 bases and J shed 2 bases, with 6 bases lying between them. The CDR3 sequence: CASSQRQETQYF. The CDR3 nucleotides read TGTGCCAGCAGCCAGAGACAAGAGACCCAGTACTTC.

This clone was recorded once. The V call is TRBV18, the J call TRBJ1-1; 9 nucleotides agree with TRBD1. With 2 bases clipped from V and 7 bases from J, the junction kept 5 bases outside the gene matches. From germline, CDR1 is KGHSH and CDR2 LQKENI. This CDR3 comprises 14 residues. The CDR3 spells CASSPTGGEGEAFF. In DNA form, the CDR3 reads TGTGCCAGCTCACCAACAGGGGGCGAAGGTGAAGCTTTCTTT.

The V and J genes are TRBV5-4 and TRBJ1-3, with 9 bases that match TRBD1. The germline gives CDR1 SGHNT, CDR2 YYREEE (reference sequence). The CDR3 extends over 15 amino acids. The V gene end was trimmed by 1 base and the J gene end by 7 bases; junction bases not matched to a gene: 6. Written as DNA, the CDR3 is TGTGCCAGCAGCTTGCAACAGGGGGCGGGGAACACCATATATTTT. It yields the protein CASSLQQGAGNTIYF.

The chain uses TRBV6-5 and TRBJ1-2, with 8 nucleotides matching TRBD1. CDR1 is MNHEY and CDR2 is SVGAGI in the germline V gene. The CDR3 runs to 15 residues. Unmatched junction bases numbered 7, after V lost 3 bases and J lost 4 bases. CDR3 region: CASSYYSGTGYGYTF. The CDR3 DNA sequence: TGTGCCAGCAGTTATTACTCCGGGACAGGCTATGGCTACACCTTC.

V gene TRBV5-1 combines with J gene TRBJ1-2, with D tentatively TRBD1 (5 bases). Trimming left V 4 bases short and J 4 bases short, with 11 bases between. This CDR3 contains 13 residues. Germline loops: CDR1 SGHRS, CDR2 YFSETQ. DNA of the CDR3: TGCGCCAGCAGCCCCAGGGCCCCCTATGGCTACACCTTC. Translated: CASSPRAPYGYTF.

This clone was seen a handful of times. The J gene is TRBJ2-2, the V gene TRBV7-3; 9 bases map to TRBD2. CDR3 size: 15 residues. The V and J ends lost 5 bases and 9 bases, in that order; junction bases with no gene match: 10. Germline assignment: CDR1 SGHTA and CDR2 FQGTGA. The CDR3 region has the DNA TGTGCCAGCAGCCCGACGGGTAGCGGGAGAAGGGAGCTGTTTTTT. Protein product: CASSPTGSGRRELFF.

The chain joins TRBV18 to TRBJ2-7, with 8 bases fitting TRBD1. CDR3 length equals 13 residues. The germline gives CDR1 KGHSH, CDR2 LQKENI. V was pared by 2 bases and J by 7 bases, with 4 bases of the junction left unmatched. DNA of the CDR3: TGTGCCAGCTCACCAAACACAGGGGGTGAGCAGTACTTC. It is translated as CASSPNTGGEQYF.

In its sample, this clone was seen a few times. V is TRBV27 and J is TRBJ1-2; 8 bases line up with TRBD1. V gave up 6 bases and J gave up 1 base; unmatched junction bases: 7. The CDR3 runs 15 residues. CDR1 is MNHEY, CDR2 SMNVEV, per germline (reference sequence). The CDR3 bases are TGTGCCAGCAGCCCTGCAGGGGGCCATAACTATGGCTACACCTTC. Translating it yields CASSPAGGHNYGYTF.

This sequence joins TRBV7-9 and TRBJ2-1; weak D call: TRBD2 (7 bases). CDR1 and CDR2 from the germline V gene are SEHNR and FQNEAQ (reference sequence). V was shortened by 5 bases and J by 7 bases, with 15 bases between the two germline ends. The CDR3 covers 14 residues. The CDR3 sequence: CASSPSGTHNEQFF. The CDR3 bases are TGTGCCAGCAGCCCAAGCGGGACACATAATGAGCAGTTCTTC.

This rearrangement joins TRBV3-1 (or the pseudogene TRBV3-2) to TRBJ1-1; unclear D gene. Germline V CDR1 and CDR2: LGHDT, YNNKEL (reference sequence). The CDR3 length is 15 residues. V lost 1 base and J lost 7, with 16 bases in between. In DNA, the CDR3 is TGTGCCAGCAGCCAAGGAGTACTCGGCGGACTTGAAGCTTTCTTT. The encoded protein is CASSQGVLGGLEAFF.

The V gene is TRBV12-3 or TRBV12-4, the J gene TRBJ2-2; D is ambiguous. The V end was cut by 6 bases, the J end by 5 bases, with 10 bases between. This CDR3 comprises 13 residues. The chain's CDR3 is CASSQYRTGELFF. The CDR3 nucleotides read TGTGCCAGCAGCCAATACAGAACCGGGGAGCTGTTTTTT.

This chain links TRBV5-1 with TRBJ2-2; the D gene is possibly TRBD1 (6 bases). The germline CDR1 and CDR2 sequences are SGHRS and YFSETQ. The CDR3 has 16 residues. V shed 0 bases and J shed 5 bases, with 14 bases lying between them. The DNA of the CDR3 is TGCGCCAGCAGCTTGGTGGCAGGGGTTAGGACCGGGGAGCTGTTTTTT. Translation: CASSLVAGVRTGELFF.